This T cell receptor (beta chain) was obtained from a study of cytotoxic CD8 clonotypes in ibrutinib-treated CLL. As for the study in general: Investigators reported roughly 24 partial and 2 complete responses; after median roughly 70 months, around 15 patients remained remitted and about twelve progressed. Productive templates averaged approximately 260,000 per sample, and productive rearrangements 90,000 to 100,000.

Study-level results: Sustained-remission and progressing patients had unequal sampling times.

The ends were cut back, 3 bases at V and 3 bases at J, with 12 bases in the middle. Germline CDR1 is LNHDA and CDR2 is SQIVND (reference sequence). CDR3 length: 14 amino acids. A note on this clone: The antigen is unknown.

The assay was immunoSEQ multiplex PCR, and TCRdb's table has in-frame clones only and misses some. Of some 130,000 clones listed, under 95% are singletons. The sequence derives from a human donor with chronic lymphocytic leukemia. The chain has TRBV19 and TRBJ2-7; D perhaps matches TRBD1 (6 bases). Sequencing used PBMCs, obtained after 12 months of ibrutinib treatment. As DNA, the CDR3 is TGTGCCAGTAGTATTCCGGGACAAGACTACGAGCAGTACTTC. It translates to CASSIPGQDYEQYF.